The sequence of this T cell receptor beta chain was determined in a study of blood T cell repertoires in COVID-19. Study details: The United States, Italy and Spain supplied acute and convalescent COVID-19 samples. PBMCs, B-cell-depleted T cells, or T cells were the source of the cDNA or gDNA that made up the material.

Between the trimmed V and J ends, which lost 5 bases and 2 bases, there was a span of 13 bases. CDR1 and CDR2 from the germline V gene are KGHSH and LQKENI. The CDR3 covers 15 residues. Using immunoSEQ multiplex PCR, the repertoire was profiled, and TCRdb retains in-frame clones only, with some absent. Among over 400,000 clones listed, 80% to 90% were seen once. Sequencing was performed on peripheral blood. The rearrangement joins TRBV18 to TRBJ1-5, with D unresolved. The origin of this receptor is a human donor in a cohort sampled during active COVID-19. This chain's CDR3 is CASSSGVRGNQPQHF. In nucleotides, the CDR3 is TGTGCCAGCTCAAGCGGGGTGAGGGGCAATCAGCCCCAGCATTTT.